A single sample gave rise to the 24 T cell receptor beta chains below, sequenced in a study of CD8 T cells in ankylosing spondylitis. MiXCR, run by TCRdb on the 5' RACE reads, gives a single entry per CDR3 protein. The sample records 670,000 or so distinct CDR3 sequences, 15% to 20% being singletons. Findings of the study overall: Seemingly distinctive of ankylosing spondylitis blood was a TCR beta motif formed by eight highly homologous variants.

No antigen is known for these receptors. The source material was blood, either unsorted or a sorted T cell fraction (not recorded which). Every receptor here comes from a male donor with ankylosing spondylitis.

This clonotype was seen only a few times. The rearrangement joins TRBV12-3 or TRBV12-4 to TRBJ1-2, with TRBD1 matching 7 bases. Germline trimming cut 5 bases from V and 5 bases from J; bases unmatched to any gene: 5. This CDR3 contains 13 residues. CDR3 in DNA: TGTGCCAGCAGTGGCGGGACAGCGTATGGCTACACCTTC. It encodes CASSGGTAYGYTF.

The rearrangement uses TRBV12-3 or TRBV12-4 and TRBJ1-1; D uncertain. Between the trimmed V and J ends, which lost 6 bases and 1 base, there was a span of 12 bases. This CDR3 region has 14 residues. The CDR3 reads CASSTSLENTEAFF. CDR3 nucleotides: TGTGCCAGCAGCACCTCCCTGGAGAACACTGAAGCTTTCTTT.

The chain links TRBV5-4 to TRBJ2-4; D ambiguous. Germline values: CDR1 SGHNT, CDR2 YYREEE (reference sequence). Deletions cut 1 base from V and 0 bases from J, with 20 bases between. The CDR3 loop spans 19 amino acids. The CDR3 reads CASSLSSPWNKIAKNIQYF. The DNA of the CDR3 is TGTGCCAGCAGCTTGAGCAGCCCATGGAATAAAATAGCCAAAAACATTCAGTACTTC.

This chain's CDR3 is CSATRSPTGNEQFF. Here the CDR3 DNA reads TGCAGTGCGACGAGAAGCCCCACGGGGAATGAGCAGTTCTTC. The chain joins TRBV20-1 to TRBJ2-1; D might be TRBD2 (5 bases). Germline V gene lookup returns CDR1 DFQATT and CDR2 SNEGSKA (reference sequence). V was trimmed by 6 bases and J by 7 bases, leaving 19 bases between them. The CDR3 totals 14 residues.

The genes are TRBV12-3 or TRBV12-4 and TRBJ1-1; TRBD1 matches 7 bases. V lost 10 bases, J lost 6 bases, and 2 bases stayed unmatched. The CDR3 spans 10 residues. Here the CDR3 reads CAIRGAEAFF. CDR3 sequence (DNA): TGTGCCATCAGGGGGGCTGAAGCTTTCTTT.

The chain links TRBV20-1 to TRBJ2-1; 13 positions agree with TRBD2. This CDR3 spans 13 amino acids. Unmatched junction bases numbered 6, after V lost 8 bases and J lost 8 bases. Germline assignment: CDR1 DFQATT and CDR2 SNEGSKA (reference sequence). DNA of the CDR3: TGCAGTCCGGGACTAGCGGGATTGGATGAGCAGTTCTTC. This sequence encodes CSPGLAGLDEQFF.

This clonotype was recorded many times. The rearrangement joins TRBV12-3 or TRBV12-4 to TRBJ2-5; a weak D match, TRBD2 (6 bases). The germline V and J ends were trimmed by 6 bases and 5 bases, with 13 bases remaining between them. This CDR3 is 13 amino acids long. This CDR3 is CASRRGGQETQYF. The CDR3 region has the DNA TGTGCCAGCAGGCGGGGAGGTCAGGAGACCCAGTACTTC.

The chain combines TRBV6-2 or TRBV6-3 with TRBJ1-4; perhaps TRBD1 as D (5 bases). The CDR3 loop spans 15 amino acids. In germline, CDR1 is MNHEY, CDR2 SVGEGT. The V and J ends lost 8 bases and 2 bases respectively, with 15 bases between them. CDR3 sequence: CASASGGATNEKLFF. CDR3 coding DNA: TGTGCCAGCGCCAGCGGCGGGGCTACTAATGAAAAACTGTTTTTT.

This sequence joins TRBV7-8 and TRBJ2-1; 9 bases agree with TRBD1. The germline CDR1 and CDR2 sequences are SGHVS and FQNEAQ. Trimming cost V 7 bases and J 4 bases; bases outside gene matches: 8. This CDR3 is 15 amino acids long. CDR3 region: CASNPRDRDYNEQFF. CDR3 in DNA: TGTGCCAGCAACCCCCGGGACAGGGATTACAATGAGCAGTTCTTC.

This clonotype occurred a few times. J is TRBJ2-4 and V is TRBV12-3 or TRBV12-4; maybe TRBD1 (5 bases). The germline V and J ends were trimmed by 3 bases and 7 bases, with 7 bases remaining between them. The CDR3 length is 12 residues. CDR3 residues: CASSFAGNIQYF. The CDR3 coding sequence is TGTGCCAGCAGTTTTGCAGGGAACATTCAGTACTTC.

This clonotype was seen more than once but under ten times. The chain links TRBV29-1 to TRBJ2-7; D call uncertain. From germline, CDR1 is SQVTM and CDR2 ANQGSEA. The CDR3 spans 10 residues. Trimming pared 4 bases from V and 5 bases from J, leaving 6 bases between. CDR3 sequence (DNA): TGCAGCGTTGTGAGTGACGAGCAGTACTTC. The encoded protein is CSVVSDEQYF.

The chain carries TRBV5-1 and TRBJ1-1; no definite D call. Germline lookup yields CDR1 SGHRS and CDR2 YFSETQ. Trimming took 1 base from V and 4 from J, leaving 17 bases between them. CDR3 size: 16 residues. CDR3: CASSLPFWPIGTEAFF. The CDR3 DNA is TGCGCCAGCAGCTTGCCCTTCTGGCCTATCGGCACTGAAGCTTTCTTT.

This clonotype has just a few counts. The genes are TRBV2 and TRBJ2-7; D is undetermined. The V gene lost 4 bases and the J gene lost 2 bases, with 12 bases spanning the gap. Germline V gene sequence: CDR1 SNHLY, CDR2 FYNNEI. There are 14 residues in the CDR3. Here the CDR3 reads CASSGANVAYEQYF. CDR3 coding DNA: TGTGCCAGCAGTGGGGCCAACGTCGCCTACGAGCAGTACTTC.

This rearrangement joins TRBV20-1 to TRBJ1-5; D might be TRBD1 (6 bases). V lost 0 bases to trimming and J lost 2 bases, with 8 bases between them. The CDR3 extends over 14 amino acids. Germline V lookup: CDR1 DFQATT, CDR2 SNEGSKA (reference sequence). The DNA for the CDR3 is TGCAGTGCTAGAGAACAGGGACGCAATCAGCCCCAGCATTTT. Its protein product is CSAREQGRNQPQHF.

This clonotype was seen more than once but under ten times. V and J are TRBV20-1 and TRBJ2-5; D ambiguous. The CDR3 has 12 amino acids. V was cut by 8 bases and J by 2 bases, with 12 bases left in between. Germline V gene sequence: CDR1 DFQATT, CDR2 SNEGSKA (reference sequence). CDR3 loop: CSPVADQETQYF. DNA for the CDR3: TGCAGTCCCGTCGCGGATCAAGAGACCCAGTACTTC.

This clonotype was counted only a few times. The chain links TRBV3-1 to TRBJ2-3; 8 bases are shared with TRBD2. The CDR3 has 15 residues. Germline CDR1 reads LGHDT; CDR2 reads YNNKEL (reference sequence). The V and J ends lost 0 bases and 1 base, in that order; junction bases with no gene match: 0. The CDR3 DNA is TGTGCCAGCAGCCAAGAACTAGCGGGCACAGATACGCAGTATTTT. As protein: CASSQELAGTDTQYF.

The rearrangement links TRBV12-3 or TRBV12-4 to TRBJ2-5, with D possibly matching TRBD2 (6 bases). The CDR3 extends over 13 amino acids. Trimming pared 10 bases from V and 5 bases from J, leaving 17 bases between. In DNA, the CDR3 is TGTGCCATCGGGACTCCTGGGCCGGAGACCCAGTACTTC. Its translation: CAIGTPGPETQYF.

Only a few counts were recorded for this clonotype. Here the CDR3 DNA reads TGCAGTGCTAGAGATCTAGCGCAGAGCTCCTACGAGCAGTACTTC. Its protein is CSARDLAQSSYEQYF. The chain couples TRBV20-1 to TRBJ2-7; possibly TRBD2 for D (6 bases). The CDR3 consists of 15 residues. Germline V CDR1 and CDR2: DFQATT, SNEGSKA (reference sequence). The ends were cut back, 0 bases at V and 0 bases at J, with 12 bases in the middle.

This clonotype was counted only a few times. V usage is TRBV7-8 and J usage is TRBJ1-6; a possible D gene is TRBD1 (6 bases). The germline CDR1 and CDR2 sequences are SGHVS and FQNEAQ. The CDR3 is made up of 16 amino acids. V was clipped by 5 bases and J by 7 bases, with 18 bases between them. CDR3 protein: CASSHQGGVVNSPLHF. The CDR3 DNA sequence: TGTGCCAGCAGCCACCAAGGGGGGGTGGTCAATTCACCCCTCCACTTT.

This clonotype appeared many times. V is TRBV20-1 and J is TRBJ1-5; D might be TRBD1 (6 bases). Trimming cost V 6 bases and J 6 bases, with 18 bases left between them. The germline V gene encodes CDR1 DFQATT and CDR2 SNEGSKA (reference sequence). The CDR3 is 14 residues long. In DNA, the CDR3 is TGCAGTGCCAGGTTGGGGGCCGGGGGTCAGCCCCAGCATTTT. This codes for CSARLGAGGQPQHF.

V usage is TRBV3-1 and J usage is TRBJ2-5; TRBD2 is a possible D gene (5 bases). This CDR3 is built from 14 residues. Between the trimmed V and J ends, which lost 1 base and 9 bases, there was a span of 15 bases. Per the germline V gene, CDR1 is LGHDT and CDR2 is YNNKEL (reference sequence). CDR3 nucleotide sequence: TGTGCCAGCAGCCAAGTCCGGGGTGTTGGGGCCCAGTACTTC. Residues: CASSQVRGVGAQYF.

This clonotype was counted at least ten times. Compared with germline, one end of the junction differs, possibly owing to a read error. This rearrangement joins TRBV7-7 to TRBJ2-7; 9 nucleotides match TRBD1. Germline loops: CDR1 SSHAT, CDR2 FNYEAQ (reference sequence). The CDR3 totals 15 residues. The DNA of the CDR3 is TGTGCTAGCAGCCCCGGGACAGGGCTCAGCTACGAGCAGTACTTC. Amino acids: CASSPGTGLSYEQYF.

This clonotype was picked up a small number of times. The CDR3 DNA follows: TGTGCCAGCAGGAGCGACAGGGGGCGCCGCCAGCCCCAGCATTTT. Its translation: CASRSDRGRRQPQHF. The V gene is TRBV6-1, the J gene TRBJ1-5, with 10 bases identical to TRBD1. The CDR3 is 15 amino acids. J lost 7 bases, V lost 6 bases, and 9 bases had no gene match. The germline CDR1 and CDR2 sequences are MNHNS and SASEGT.

This clonotype was recorded a few times. The chain couples TRBV13 to TRBJ2-1, with TRBD2 matching over 8 bases. The ends lost 1 base at V and 4 bases at J; junction bases unmatched: 9. The germline CDR1 and CDR2 sequences are PRHDT and FYEKMQ (reference sequence). This CDR3 is 17 amino acids long. The CDR3 bases are TGTGCCAGCAGCTTAGAGTTAGCGGGGCACATGTACAATGAGCAGTTCTTC. Translated, it gives CASSLELAGHMYNEQFF.